Each of the 19 T cell receptor beta chains below was sequenced from the same sample in a study of a mutant IDH1 vaccine in newly diagnosed glioma. Assay: immunoSEQ multiplex PCR; the TCRdb copy retains only in-frame clones and omits some. The top ten clones hold roughly 8.1% of a sample with 45,000 to 65,000 clones, about 81% of them seen once. The time point denotes: week 23, last vaccination. With topical imiquimod, each dose of the vaccine consisted of 300 ug of mutant IDH1 20-mer peptide. These receptors have no known antigen. Material: PBMCs, obtained from a glioma patient whose treatment included an IDH1 peptide vaccine. These TCRs come from a woman between 35 and 50 years old with glioma. Some clones in this sample may be carry-over from other donors' samples.

The chain employs TRBV29-1 and TRBJ1-2; TRBD1 is a possible D gene (6 bases). V lost 4 bases and J lost 0, with 12 bases in between. The CDR3 length is 14 residues. Looked up from germline, CDR1 is SQVTM and CDR2 is ANQGSEA. The CDR3 reads CSVVSQGTNYGYTF. The CDR3 DNA sequence: TGCAGCGTTGTATCCCAGGGGACTAACTATGGCTACACCTTC.

V usage is TRBV7-2 and J usage is TRBJ1-5; no definite D call. The CDR3 is 16 residues long. Trimming took 1 base from V and 0 from J, leaving 10 bases between them. Per germline, CDR1 SGHTA and CDR2 FQGNSA. The CDR3 coding sequence is TGTGCCAGCAGCTTAGGTGCTATCCATAGCAATCAGCCCCAGCATTTT. This gives the protein CASSLGAIHSNQPQHF.

CDR3 DNA: TGTGCCAGCAGGTCAGGGGGCGATGAGCAGTTCTTC. Its translation is CASRSGGDEQFF. The gene calls are TRBV7-9 and TRBJ2-1; 8 bases fit TRBD1. V lost 6 bases and J lost 8; bases outside the gene matches: 3. The CDR3 length is 12 residues. Germline V gives CDR1 SEHNR, CDR2 FQNEAQ (reference sequence).

This chain joins TRBV5-6 and TRBJ1-5, with D uncertain. The CDR3 has 12 residues. Germline V gives CDR1 SGHDT, CDR2 YYEEEE. With 2 bases removed from V and 5 bases from J, the gap between germline ends came to 5 bases. The CDR3 nucleotides are TGTGCCAGCAGCTTTGTTGATCAGCCCCAGCATTTT. Translation: CASSFVDQPQHF.

The gene calls are TRBV10-3 and TRBJ1-1; D ambiguous. V was shortened by 6 bases and J by 8 bases, with 10 bases between the two germline ends. CDR1 ENHRY and CDR2 SYGVKD come from the germline V gene. The CDR3 spans 11 residues. Here the CDR3 reads CAIRGGGEAFF. As DNA, the CDR3 is TGTGCCATCAGGGGCGGTGGAGAAGCTTTCTTT.

The chain employs TRBV6-6 and TRBJ1-5; no firm D call. Germline CDR1 MNHNY, CDR2 SVGAGI (reference sequence). This CDR3 has 15 amino acids. Trimming shortened V by 0 bases and J by 5 bases, and 11 bases separated the two germline ends. The CDR3 DNA is TGTGCCAGCAGTTACTCTTCGTTGGGGTATCAGCCCCAGCATTTT. Encoded protein: CASSYSSLGYQPQHF.

This clone was observed a single time. The V gene is TRBV7-8, the J gene TRBJ2-2, with D perhaps matching TRBD2 (7 bases). V was shortened by 0 bases and J by 7 bases, with 12 bases between the two germline ends. The CDR3 sequence is 15 residues long. Germline V gives CDR1 SGHVS, CDR2 FQNEAQ. CDR3 sequence (DNA): TGTGCCAGCAGCTTAGCGCTAAGGGGGGGCGGGGAGCTGTTTTTT. Its protein product is CASSLALRGGGELFF.

V and J are TRBV14 and TRBJ1-4; no clear D. Trimming stripped 0 bases from V and 0 bases from J, with 8 bases between. Germline-derived CDR1 and CDR2 are SGHDN and FVKESK. The CDR3 runs to 16 residues. CDR3 protein: CASSQDFPATNEKLFF. DNA for the CDR3: TGTGCCAGCAGCCAAGATTTTCCAGCAACTAATGAAAAACTGTTTTTT.

This clone was found a few times. The chain has TRBV7-2 and TRBJ2-1; D is undetermined. Trimming took off 5 bases at V and 8 bases at J, with 16 bases between the two ends. Germline V lookup: CDR1 SGHTA, CDR2 FQGNSA. There are 14 residues in the CDR3. The CDR3, as DNA: TGTGCCAGCAGCCAAGGGTTGTGGGGTGATGAGCAGTTCTTC. Encoded protein: CASSQGLWGDEQFF.

The chain recombines TRBV5-1 with TRBJ1-1, with unresolved D. CDR1 is SGHRS and CDR2 is YFSETQ in the germline V gene. V was trimmed by 7 bases and J by 4 bases, leaving 23 bases between them. This CDR3 has 16 residues. The chain's CDR3 is CASAIRPPQEGTEAFF. The CDR3 DNA follows: TGCGCCAGCGCCATAAGACCTCCCCAAGAAGGCACTGAAGCTTTCTTT.

The chain links TRBV5-1 to TRBJ2-7, with 9 bases fitting TRBD2. The CDR3 consists of 16 residues. The germline V gene encodes CDR1 SGHRS and CDR2 YFSETQ. Germline trimming cut 3 bases from V and 7 bases from J; bases unmatched to any gene: 14. DNA of the CDR3: TGCGCCAGCAGCTGGGGGCCCGGCGGGGGGGCCCGAGAGCAGTACTTC. Translating gives CASSWGPGGGAREQYF.

The gene calls are TRBV18 and TRBJ2-3; 9 bases fit TRBD2. The V and J ends lost 3 bases and 8 bases, in that order; junction bases with no gene match: 12. The CDR3 sequence is 16 residues long. The germline V gene encodes CDR1 KGHSH and CDR2 LQKENI. The CDR3 region has the DNA TGTGCCAGCTCACCGGCGGGGGGGACCGCGGGTTCTACGCAGTATTTT. Amino acids: CASSPAGGTAGSTQYF.

This clone was observed once. The V call is TRBV19, the J call TRBJ2-2, with 7 bases that match TRBD1. J gave up 6 bases and V 5 bases, and 3 bases lay outside the gene matches. The CDR3 is 13 residues long. Germline CDR1 LNHDA, CDR2 SQIVND (reference sequence). The CDR3 nucleotides are TGTGCCAGTAGTGAACAGGGGCCCGGGGAGCTGTTTTTT. Protein: CASSEQGPGELFF.

The CDR3 sequence is CASSPWAGADGYTF. CDR3 DNA: TGTGCCAGCTCACCATGGGCGGGGGCCGATGGCTACACCTTC. The chain joins TRBV18 to TRBJ1-2, with a weak D call TRBD1 (6 bases). With 2 bases removed from V and 6 bases from J, the gap between germline ends came to 13 bases. Germline V CDR1 and CDR2: KGHSH, LQKENI. The CDR3 sequence is 14 residues long.

The V and J genes are TRBV5-5 and TRBJ1-5; possibly TRBD1 for D (5 bases). CDR3 length equals 15 residues. With 0 bases removed from V and 5 bases from J, the gap between germline ends came to 12 bases. The germline V gene has CDR1 SGHKS and CDR2 YYEKEE (reference sequence). As DNA, the CDR3 is TGTGCCAGCAGCTTGGATGCGAAGGGGTATCAGCCCCAGCATTTT. It is translated as CASSLDAKGYQPQHF.

This CDR3 reads CASSQRQNREQFF. CDR3 coding DNA: TGTGCCAGCAGTCAGAGACAGAATCGGGAGCAGTTCTTC. The genes are TRBV2 and TRBJ2-1, with TRBD1 as a possible D gene (5 bases). The CDR3 totals 13 residues. CDR1 and CDR2 (germline): SNHLY, FYNNEI. V gave up 5 bases and J gave up 10 bases, with 15 bases separating them.

The chain couples TRBV11-2 to TRBJ1-1; no firm D call. The CDR3 runs to 14 residues. Deletions cut 2 bases from V and 0 bases from J, with 7 bases between. Looked up from germline, CDR1 is SGHAT and CDR2 is FQNNGV. The CDR3 protein is CASSLNSLNTEAFF. In nucleotides, the CDR3 is TGTGCCAGCAGCTTAAACAGTTTGAACACTGAAGCTTTCTTT.

This clone was found once. The chain couples TRBV6-5 to TRBJ1-6, with D maybe TRBD1 (6 bases). CDR3 size: 15 residues. Trimming shortened V by 3 bases and J by 12 bases, and 18 bases separated the two germline ends. The germline V gene encodes CDR1 MNHEY and CDR2 SVGAGI. CDR3 region: CASSYQGTLGLPLHF. CDR3 nucleotide sequence: TGTGCCAGCAGTTATCAGGGGACCCTGGGGTTACCCCTCCACTTT.

This chain uses TRBV15 with TRBJ1-2, with a tentative D call TRBD1 (5 bases). This CDR3 comprises 14 residues. The V gene's germline CDR1 is LNHNV and CDR2 YYDKDF (reference sequence). With 4 bases removed from V and 2 bases from J, the gap between germline ends came to 11 bases. CDR3 residues: CATSITGLNYGYTF. CDR3 bases: TGTGCCACCAGCATAACGGGACTAAACTATGGCTACACCTTC.